The sequence of this T cell receptor beta chain was determined in a study of PD-1 blockade in mismatch repair-deficient tumors. The overall study: Enrolled about 2013-2017, patients had progressing, pretreated mismatch repair-deficient cancers of 11 to 13 types. Notes on the study in general: Rapid post-treatment expansion, then contraction, generally preceding radiologic response, marked tumor-resident clones.

This clone was observed a single time. Its antigen is still unknown. Germline lookup yields CDR1 SGHAT and CDR2 FQNNGV. V was pared by 1 base and J by 4 bases, with 3 bases of the junction left unmatched. The CDR3 loop spans 14 amino acids. PCR or immunohistochemistry showed mismatch repair deficiency in every enrolled patient. Three pembrolizumab responders had their TCRs sequenced. TCRdb's table, derived via immunoSEQ multiplex PCR, lists solely in-frame clones and lacks some. This sample carries around 110,000 clones, 65% to 80% of them seen once, and the ten largest clones take about 5.1%. The sequence derives from an adult with mismatch repair-deficient cancer. This specimen consisted of peripheral blood, obtained roughly 60 weeks after starting pembrolizumab. The chain employs TRBV11-2 and TRBJ1-2; 7 nucleotides agree with TRBD1. CDR3 sequence reads: CASSLAGTAYGYTF. CDR3 coding DNA: TGTGCCAGCAGCTTAGCGGGGACAGCCTATGGCTACACCTTC.